The sequence of this TCR beta chain was determined in a study of neoadjuvant anti-PD-1 for oral cavity cancer. Only in-frame clones appear in the TCRdb table, and some are missing; sequencing was by immunoSEQ multiplex PCR. Found here are about 14,000 clones, about 81% of them singletons; the top ten hold roughly 2%. The CDR3 contains 19 residues. V lost 5 bases and J lost 5; bases outside the gene matches: 21. Germline loops: CDR1 MNHEY, CDR2 SMNVEV (reference sequence). The time point: after neoadjuvant nivolumab, at surgical resection. As concerns this clone: Antigen unknown.

Study-level results: Non-responders to neoadjuvant nivolumab had significantly more clonal PBMC T cells than responders. Higher pretreatment Treg/Th17 ratios tracked higher pretreatment blood clonality.

V is TRBV27 and J is TRBJ2-5; 9 nucleotides agree with TRBD2. The source is a person between 40 and 80 years old with oral cavity squamous cell carcinoma. The sample in question was PBMCs, obtained after nivolumab (anti-PD-1) treatment. CDR3 amino acids: CASSQAMFLDSGRSETQYF. CDR3 in DNA: TGTGCCAGCAGTCAAGCTATGTTCTTAGATAGCGGGAGATCGGAGACCCAGTACTTC.